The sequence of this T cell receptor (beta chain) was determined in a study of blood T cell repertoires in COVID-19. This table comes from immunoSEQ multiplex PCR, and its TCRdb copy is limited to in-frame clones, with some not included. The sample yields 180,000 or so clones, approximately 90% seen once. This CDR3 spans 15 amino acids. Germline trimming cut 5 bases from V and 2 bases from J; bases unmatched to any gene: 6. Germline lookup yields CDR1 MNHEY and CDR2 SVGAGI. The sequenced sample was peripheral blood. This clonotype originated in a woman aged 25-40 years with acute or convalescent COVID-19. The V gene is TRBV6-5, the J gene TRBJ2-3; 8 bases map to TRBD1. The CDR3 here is CASSLQGVITDTQYF. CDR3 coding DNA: TGTGCCAGCAGTCTACAGGGGGTTATCACAGATACGCAGTATTTT.